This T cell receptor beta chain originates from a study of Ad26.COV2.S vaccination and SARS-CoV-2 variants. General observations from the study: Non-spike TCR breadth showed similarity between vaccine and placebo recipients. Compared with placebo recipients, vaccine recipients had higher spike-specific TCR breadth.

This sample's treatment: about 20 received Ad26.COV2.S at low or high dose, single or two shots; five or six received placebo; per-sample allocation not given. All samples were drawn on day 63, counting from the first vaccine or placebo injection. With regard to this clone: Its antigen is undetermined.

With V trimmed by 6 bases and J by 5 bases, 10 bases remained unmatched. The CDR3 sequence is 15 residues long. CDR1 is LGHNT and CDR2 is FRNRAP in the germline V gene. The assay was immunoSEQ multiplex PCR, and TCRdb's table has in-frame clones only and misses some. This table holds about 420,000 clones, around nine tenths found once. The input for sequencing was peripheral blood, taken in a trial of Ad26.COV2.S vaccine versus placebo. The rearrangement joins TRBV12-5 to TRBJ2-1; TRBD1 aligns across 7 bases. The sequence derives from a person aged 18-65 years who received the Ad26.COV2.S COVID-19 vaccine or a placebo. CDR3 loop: CASGQDRVANNEQFF. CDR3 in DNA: TGTGCTAGTGGCCAAGACAGGGTGGCAAACAATGAGCAGTTCTTC.